These 3 T cell receptor beta chains came from one sample sequenced in a study of beta chain features in type 1 diabetes. Sequenced material consisted of expressed TCRB transcripts (all of the isolated RNA was reverse transcribed). Produced via immunoSEQ multiplex PCR; TCRdb's table is partial and in-frame only. There are 200,000 to 300,000 clones in the sample; about 70% occur only once, and about 0.051% lies in the top ten. The sample comprised naive CD4+ T cells from blood. Receptors originate from a young man in good health.

The CDR3 loop is CASSLAMARAGEQFF. Written as DNA, the CDR3 is TGTGCCAGCAGCTTAGCGATGGCTAGAGCCGGTGAGCAGTTCTTC. The chain links TRBV7-6 to TRBJ2-1; D is undetermined. The CDR3 spans 15 residues. Trimming removed 0 bases from V and 9 bases from J, with 15 bases in between. In germline, CDR1 is SGHVS, CDR2 FNYEAQ.

The chain links TRBV30 to TRBJ1-2, with D possibly matching TRBD1 (5 bases). Trimming shortened V by 3 bases and J by 2 bases, and 10 bases separated the two germline ends. Looked up from germline, CDR1 is GTSNPN and CDR2 is SVGIG (reference sequence). The CDR3 covers 13 residues. The CDR3 sequence is CAWRTESNYGYTF. Here the CDR3 DNA reads TGTGCCTGGAGGACAGAATCAAACTATGGCTACACCTTC.

J is TRBJ2-5 and V is TRBV23-1; 12 bases fit TRBD2. TRBV23-1 counts as an open reading frame of uncertain function. The length of the CDR3 is 17 residues. J was trimmed by 2 bases and V by 2 bases; bases with no gene match: 6. The CDR3 here is CASSQGLAGLIQETQYF. CDR3 coding DNA: TGCGCCAGCAGTCAAGGACTAGCGGGGCTAATTCAAGAGACCCAGTACTTC.